This T cell receptor beta chain was sequenced in a study of T cells in Graves' hyperthyroidism and ophthalmopathy (dated by TCRdb to between 2018 and 2021). At the level of the whole study: Peripheral blood samples were taken at the time of initial diagnosis, prior to any treatment. A discovery cohort of about a hundred patients, roughly 45 with Graves' ophthalmopathy and 57 with stable Graves' hyperthyroidism, was used to find distinguishing TCR V-J signatures. Prospective prediction of ophthalmopathy was tested in an independent validation cohort of approximately 19 hyperthyroidism patients and roughly 16 patients who later progressed to ophthalmopathy. The 100 discovery patients were divided at random into training and test sets in a 7:3 ratio. In addition, the study compared T-cell repertoires in thyroid tissue and in blood from five to seven Graves' hyperthyroidism patients. After sampling, hyperthyroidism patients received methimazole starting at 30 mg daily, and ophthalmopathy patients received high-dose intravenous methylprednisolone. TCR Vbeta CDR3 sequencing of approximately 140 peripheral blood samples (roughly 41 ophthalmopathy, 70 to 85 hyperthyroidism and about 17 progressor patients) is reported in the paper. General findings and caveats noted by the study authors: A model built on a 13 V-J signature distinguished ophthalmopathy from stable hyperthyroidism, reaching 85% to 90% sensitivity and under 84% specificity in cross-validation and 80%/75% in testing. Most expanded thyroid clonotypes (frequency above 0.001) were also detected in blood, suggesting blood repertoires may reflect thyroid immune responses. No statistical method was used to fix the sample size in advance, and group allocation was not hidden from the investigators. In validation, progression to ophthalmopathy was predicted by the model with approximately 67% sensitivity and nearly 75% specificity, a median of about 6 months before onset.

In the ophthalmopathy patients, disease was moderately to severely active, with a Clinical Activity Score of 3 or more, a NOSPECS grade of 4 or more, and a duration of less than 3 months. Exclusion was applied to patients with uncontrolled infections, other autoimmune diseases, pregnancy or lactation. Diagnoses were based on clinical symptoms, serum thyroxine and TRAb, thyroid ultrasound and orbital computed tomography. PBMCs were isolated from roughly 10 ml of fresh peripheral blood by Ficoll-Paque density gradient centrifugation. Total RNA was extracted using Trizol reagent, and RNA quality was assessed on an Agilent 2100 Bioanalyzer. The TCR beta CDR3 regions were amplified from the RNA transcripts. The first round of RT-PCR for the TCR CDR3 was performed with the HTBI primer set and the Qiagen OneStep RT-PCR kit. Libraries were constructed in a second round of multiplex PCR, after which size selection and purification were carried out. The libraries were sequenced on an Illumina HiSeq2000 using paired-end 100 bp reads. The authors processed their data as follows. SOAPnuke was used to process the raw data, removing reads that contained adapters or uncalled bases, had a mean Phred below 15, or lacked an exact match to the constant primer or identifier. COPE v1.2.5 was used to merge the high-quality paired reads, and each unique nucleotide sequence was defined as a clonotype. Clonotypes were aligned to IMGT TRBV, TRBD and TRBJ reference segments using MiTCR v1.1. Only V-J combinations with frequency above 0.0001, covering about 99% of repertoires, were analysed. A TCS score was defined as the ratio of F50 (clonal expansion) to E x V (chaos), with BLOSUM62-based TCRdist applied between CDR3 peptides within each V-J. Welch's t-statistics and random forest reduced approximately 520 V-J features to roughly 13, which were used in a naive Bayes classifier (R e1071). TCRdb reprocessing: public reads trimmed at Q25 with fastp, clones called with MiXCR, in-frame beta chains kept. Entries that share a CDR3 protein sequence are merged under the most common genes and DNA. Clone size and V and J calls follow TCRdb, not the original study. In this sample the table shows 530,000 or so distinct CDR3 sequences, 17% of which occur a single time. 15% to 20% of the sample comes from the top ten.

For this clonotype: Its antigen is unknown. Per-base quality was not reported, and no clone a single base away is much larger than it.

Including the terminal cysteine and phenylalanine, the CDR3 comprises 13 residues. Just the 39-base CDR3 DNA is kept, in frame starting at base 1. V loses 5 bases of germline sequence and J loses 4 bases, and the interval between the two ends is 8 bases. CDR1 and CDR2 are read off the germline V gene as MNHNS and SASEGT. The clonotype originates from a woman between 18 and 29 years old with Graves' ophthalmopathy. The chain employs TRBV6-1 and TRBJ2-2; the D gene remains uncertain. The specimen was blood. The bases are TGTGCCAGCAGTTTGATACTCACCGGGGAGCTGTTTTTT. Protein translation: CASSLILTGELFF.